This T cell receptor (beta chain) was identified during a study of neurological immune-mediated disorders (dated by TCRdb to the late 2010s). Background on the whole study: Of the approximately 34 multiple sclerosis patients, about 31 had relapsing-remitting MS and 3 had secondary progressive MS. Alongside PBMC samples, the set of around 99 TCR-beta libraries contained longitudinal samples, technical triplicates, and paired CD4+ and CD8+ T-cell subsets that had been sorted. The cohort comprised approximately 67 subjects: 15 or so HAM/TSP patients, 35 or so multiple sclerosis patients and around 20 healthy controls. Peripheral blood TCR-beta repertoires from HTLV-I-associated myelopathy (HAM/TSP) patients, multiple sclerosis patients and healthy controls were compared by UMI-based sequencing. What the work shows at the level of the full study, not this receptor alone: The MS cluster was not associated with any clinical or MRI features, and the authors stated that larger cohorts are needed. In phylogenetic analysis, the repertoires of 18 of 34 MS patients grouped into a cluster of related CDR3 sequences, which suggests a possible signature at the repertoire level. The highest TCR clonal expansion was observed in HAM/TSP patients, whereas the lowest was observed in MS patients, even when compared with healthy controls. No identical CDR3 amino acid sequences were shared among expanded clones across subjects, suggesting private TCR-beta repertoires in all groups.

This clonotype was recorded at least ten times. The specificity of this receptor is unknown. Base qualities are missing; no much larger clone stands one base away. For the unsorted PBMC libraries, 2 million PBMCs were stored in RNAlater at -80 degrees C until RNA extraction and were used to generate the libraries. Multiple sclerosis patients were enrolled in a US clinical protocol evaluating disease progression by magnetic resonance imaging. Peripheral blood underwent Ficoll-Hypaque density gradient centrifugation to isolate PBMCs, which were then cryopreserved in liquid nitrogen. cDNA synthesis used template-switch 5'RACE with a primer carrying a 10-nucleotide random unique molecular identifier tagging each TCR transcript. Over 190 million TCR-beta sequences, covering 15-18 subjects, were produced in each sequencing run. Total RNA was extracted with the RNeasy kit. The KAPA Real-time Library Amplification kit was used to amplify TCR-beta VDJ regions with primers for the TCR constant region and the 5'RACE anchor. A first PCR added sample indexes and Illumina adaptors, and a second PCR then raised library yield. After Ampure bead purification, the roughly 650 bp TCR product was size-selected on a 2% E-gel SizeSelection system. Before pooling, library quality was assessed on a Bioanalyzer, concentration was determined with Qubit, and library quantification was performed with the Kapa Library Quantification kit. Paired-end 2 x 150 bp sequencing of the libraries was performed on an Illumina HiSeq 2500. To increase sequence diversity, about 23-30% phiX was spiked into each library pool. As for the original processing: Quality-filtered reads were processed with the UMI-based MiGEC pipeline, and over 85% of raw TCR sequences were removed by the MiGEC pipeline during error correction. IMGT germline references were used for aligning VDJ genes, and each clonotype was defined as a unique CDR3 amino acid sequence together with its V-J genes. Clonal expansion, Shannon diversity, and CDR3 relatedness (CalcPairwiseDistances, ClusterSamples) were evaluated with VDJtools, and phylogenetic trees were built with CLCbio workbench. Clones with at least 8 unique UMIs were defined as expanded, with this threshold being based on coefficient-of-variation modelling across technical triplicates. TCRdb reworked the public reads: Q25 trimming with fastp, MiXCR clone assembly, productive beta chains retained. Duplicate CDR3 protein sequences are folded into a single record with the most common DNA and genes. In this record, the V and J calls reflect TCRdb's handling and not the investigators' own analysis. This sample holds about 66,000 distinct CDR3 sequences; less than 5.5% were observed only once. Clones ranked in the top ten supply around 6.9% of the sample.

From its cysteine to its phenylalanine, the CDR3 spans 14 amino acids. Of all the DNA, just the CDR3 is kept, 42 bases in frame from base 1. V ends up 6 bases short and J 6 bases short, with an unmatched junction base count of 7. Sequencing was done on a sample of PBMCs. The sequence came from a man younger than 45 with multiple sclerosis. The sequence links TRBV12-3 or TRBV12-4 to TRBJ2-1; TRBD2 matches 8 bases in the middle. The CDR3 has the sequence CASSLGLVPNEQFF. The DNA sequence is as follows: TGTGCCAGCAGCCTGGGACTAGTGCCCAATGAGCAGTTCTTC.